This TCR beta chain was profiled in a study of CD8 T cells in Susac syndrome. Reverse transcription of about 0.5 to 1 ug RNA was performed with random hexamers. MiXCR, applied by TCRdb to the immunoSEQ multiplex PCR reads, yields one record per CDR3 protein. The sample consists of roughly 88,000 distinct CDR3 sequences, about 95% of them appearing once. The CDR3 is 13 residues long. V lost 6 bases and J 5 bases, leaving 14 bases between the germline ends. CDR1 is LGHNA and CDR2 is YNFKEQ in the germline V gene. The sample taken for sequencing was CD8+ T cells from PBMCs. The gene calls are TRBV4-2 and TRBJ2-7; D possibly corresponds to TRBD2 (6 bases). The source of this sequence is a human donor with Susac syndrome. The CDR3 sequence: CASSLGGPNEQYF. The CDR3 nucleotides are TGTGCCAGCAGTCTCGGAGGGCCTAACGAGCAGTACTTC.